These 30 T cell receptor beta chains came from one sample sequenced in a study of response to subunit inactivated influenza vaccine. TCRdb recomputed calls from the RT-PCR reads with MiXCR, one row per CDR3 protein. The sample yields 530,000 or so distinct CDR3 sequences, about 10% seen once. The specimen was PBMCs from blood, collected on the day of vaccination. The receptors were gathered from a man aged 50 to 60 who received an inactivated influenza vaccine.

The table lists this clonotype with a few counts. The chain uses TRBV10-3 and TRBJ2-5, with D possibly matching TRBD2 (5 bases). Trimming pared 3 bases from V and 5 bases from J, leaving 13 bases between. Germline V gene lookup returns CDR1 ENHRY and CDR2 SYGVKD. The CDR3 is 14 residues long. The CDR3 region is CAISDRGPWETQYF. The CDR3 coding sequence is TGTGCCATCAGTGATAGAGGGCCTTGGGAGACCCAGTACTTC.

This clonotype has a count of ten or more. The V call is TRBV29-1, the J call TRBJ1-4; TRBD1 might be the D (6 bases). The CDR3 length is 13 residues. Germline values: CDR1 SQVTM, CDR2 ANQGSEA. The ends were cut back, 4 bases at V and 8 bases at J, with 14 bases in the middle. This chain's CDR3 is CSVVVGGGEKLFF. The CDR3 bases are TGCAGCGTTGTGGTAGGGGGTGGCGAAAAACTGTTTTTT.

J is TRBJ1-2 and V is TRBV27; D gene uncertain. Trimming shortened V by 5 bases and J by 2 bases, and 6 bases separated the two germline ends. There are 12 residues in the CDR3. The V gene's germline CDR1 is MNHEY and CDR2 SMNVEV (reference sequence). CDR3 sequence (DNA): TGTGCCAGCAGTACCGGGAACTATGGCTACACCTTC. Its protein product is CASSTGNYGYTF.

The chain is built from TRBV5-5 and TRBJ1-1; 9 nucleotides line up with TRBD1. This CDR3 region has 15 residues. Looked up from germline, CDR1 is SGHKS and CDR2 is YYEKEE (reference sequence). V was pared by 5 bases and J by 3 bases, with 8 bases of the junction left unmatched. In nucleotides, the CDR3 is TGTGCCAGCAGAAGTGGGGACAGGGCTTACACTGAAGCTTTCTTT. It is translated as CASRSGDRAYTEAFF.

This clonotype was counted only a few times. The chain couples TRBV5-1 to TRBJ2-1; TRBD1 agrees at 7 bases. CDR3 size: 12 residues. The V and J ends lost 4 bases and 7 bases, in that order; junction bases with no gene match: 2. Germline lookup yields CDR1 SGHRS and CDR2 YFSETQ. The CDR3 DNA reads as TGCGCCAGCAGCGTGACAGGGAATGAGCAGTTCTTC. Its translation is CASSVTGNEQFF.

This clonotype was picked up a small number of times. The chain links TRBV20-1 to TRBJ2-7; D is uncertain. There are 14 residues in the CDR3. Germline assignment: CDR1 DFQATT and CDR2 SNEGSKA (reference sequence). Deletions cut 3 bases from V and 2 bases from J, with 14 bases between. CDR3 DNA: TGCAGTGCTAGTTCGCCCCGAGTTACCTACGAGCAGTACTTC. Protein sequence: CSASSPRVTYEQYF.

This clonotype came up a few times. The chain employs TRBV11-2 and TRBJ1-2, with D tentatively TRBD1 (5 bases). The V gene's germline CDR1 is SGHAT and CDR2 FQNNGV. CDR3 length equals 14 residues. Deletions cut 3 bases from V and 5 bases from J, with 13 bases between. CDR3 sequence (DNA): TGTGCCAGCAGCTTGGAGCCGACAGCTTATGGCTACACCTTC. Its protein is CASSLEPTAYGYTF.

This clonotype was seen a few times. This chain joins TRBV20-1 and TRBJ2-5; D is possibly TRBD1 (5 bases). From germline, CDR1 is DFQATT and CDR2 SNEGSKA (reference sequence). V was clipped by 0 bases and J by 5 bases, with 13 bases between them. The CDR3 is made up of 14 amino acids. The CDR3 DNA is TGCAGTGCTAGAGATAGACAGAGGTTGGAGACCCAGTACTTC. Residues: CSARDRQRLETQYF.

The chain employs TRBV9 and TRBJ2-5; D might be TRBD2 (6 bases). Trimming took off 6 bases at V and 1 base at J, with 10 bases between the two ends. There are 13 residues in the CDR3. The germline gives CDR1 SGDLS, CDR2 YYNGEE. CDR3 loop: CASNRGTQETQYF. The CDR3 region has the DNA TGTGCCAGCAACCGGGGGACCCAAGAGACCCAGTACTTC.

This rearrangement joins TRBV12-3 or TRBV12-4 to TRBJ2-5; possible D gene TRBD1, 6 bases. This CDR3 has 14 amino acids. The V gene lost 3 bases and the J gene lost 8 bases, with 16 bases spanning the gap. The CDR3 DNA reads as TGTGCCAGCAGTTTGCTGCAGGGGCCACGTACCCAGTACTTC. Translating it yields CASSLLQGPRTQYF.

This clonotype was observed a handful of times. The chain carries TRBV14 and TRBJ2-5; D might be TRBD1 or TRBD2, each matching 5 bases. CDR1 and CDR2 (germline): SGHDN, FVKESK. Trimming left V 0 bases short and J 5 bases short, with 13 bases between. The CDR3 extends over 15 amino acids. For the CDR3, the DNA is TGTGCCAGCAGCCAAGATTGGGGGACGGAGGAGACCCAGTACTTC. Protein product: CASSQDWGTEETQYF. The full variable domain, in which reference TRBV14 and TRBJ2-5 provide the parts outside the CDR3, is EAGVTQFPSHSVIEKGQTVTLRCDPISGHDNLYWYRRVMGKEIKFLLHFVKESKQDESGMPNNRFLAERTGGTYSTLKVQPAELEDSGVYFCASSQDWGTEETQYFGPGTRLLVL.

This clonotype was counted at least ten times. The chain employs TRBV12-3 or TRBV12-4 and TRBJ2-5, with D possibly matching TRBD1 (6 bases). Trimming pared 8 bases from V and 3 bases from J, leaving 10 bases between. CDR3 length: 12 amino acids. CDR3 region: CASGGQKETQYF. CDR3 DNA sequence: TGTGCCAGCGGCGGACAGAAAGAGACCCAGTACTTC.

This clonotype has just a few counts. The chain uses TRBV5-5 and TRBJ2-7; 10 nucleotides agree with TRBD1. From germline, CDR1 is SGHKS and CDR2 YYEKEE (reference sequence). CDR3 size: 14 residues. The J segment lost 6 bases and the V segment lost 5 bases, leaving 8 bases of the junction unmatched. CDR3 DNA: TGTGCCAGCAGATCGGGACAGGGGACATTCGAGCAGTACTTC. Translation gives CASRSGQGTFEQYF.

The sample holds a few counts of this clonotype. The CDR3 is CASSGRGQGGPYGYTF. The DNA for the CDR3 is TGTGCCAGCAGTGGACGTGGACAGGGCGGTCCCTATGGCTACACCTTC. The chain combines TRBV27 with TRBJ1-2, with 8 bases aligning to TRBD1. Trimming cost V 5 bases and J 4 bases; bases outside gene matches: 12. The CDR3 is 16 amino acids. The germline CDR1 and CDR2 sequences are MNHEY and SMNVEV (reference sequence).

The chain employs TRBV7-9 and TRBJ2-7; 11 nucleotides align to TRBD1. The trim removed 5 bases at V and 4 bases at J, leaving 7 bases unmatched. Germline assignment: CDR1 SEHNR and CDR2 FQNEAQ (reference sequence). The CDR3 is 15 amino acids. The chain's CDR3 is CASSTGQGARYEQYF. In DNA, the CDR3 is TGTGCCAGCAGCACCGGACAGGGGGCGCGATACGAGCAGTACTTC.

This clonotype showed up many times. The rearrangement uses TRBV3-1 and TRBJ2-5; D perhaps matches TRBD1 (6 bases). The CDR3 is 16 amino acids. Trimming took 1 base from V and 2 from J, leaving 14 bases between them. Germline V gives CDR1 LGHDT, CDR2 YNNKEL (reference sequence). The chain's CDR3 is CASSQASGTPQETQYF. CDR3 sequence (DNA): TGTGCCAGCAGCCAAGCCTCCGGGACACCACAAGAGACCCAGTACTTC.

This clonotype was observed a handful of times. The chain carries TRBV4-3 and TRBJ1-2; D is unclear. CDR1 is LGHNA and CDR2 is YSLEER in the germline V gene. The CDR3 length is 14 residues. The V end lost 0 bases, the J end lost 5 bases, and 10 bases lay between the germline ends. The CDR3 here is CASSQDRSPYGYTF. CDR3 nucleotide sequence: TGCGCCAGCAGCCAAGACCGGTCACCTTATGGCTACACCTTC.

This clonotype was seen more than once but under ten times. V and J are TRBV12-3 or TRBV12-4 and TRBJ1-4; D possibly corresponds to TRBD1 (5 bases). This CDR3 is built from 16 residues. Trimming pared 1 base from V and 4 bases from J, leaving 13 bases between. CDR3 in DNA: TGTGCCAGCAGTTTAGATCGGGGGGTCCTTAATGAAAAACTGTTTTTT. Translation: CASSLDRGVLNEKLFF.

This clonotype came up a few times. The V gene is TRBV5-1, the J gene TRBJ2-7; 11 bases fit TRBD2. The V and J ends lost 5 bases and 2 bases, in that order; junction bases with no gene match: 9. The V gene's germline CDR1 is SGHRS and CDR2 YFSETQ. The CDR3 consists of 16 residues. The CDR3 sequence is CASRNLPSGGTYEQYF. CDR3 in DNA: TGCGCCAGCAGAAATTTACCTAGCGGGGGGACCTACGAGCAGTACTTC.

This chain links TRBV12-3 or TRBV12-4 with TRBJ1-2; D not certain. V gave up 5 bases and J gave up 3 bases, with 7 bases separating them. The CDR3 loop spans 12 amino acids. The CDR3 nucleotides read TGTGCCAGCAGTAAGACGGACTATGGCTACACCTTC. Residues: CASSKTDYGYTF.

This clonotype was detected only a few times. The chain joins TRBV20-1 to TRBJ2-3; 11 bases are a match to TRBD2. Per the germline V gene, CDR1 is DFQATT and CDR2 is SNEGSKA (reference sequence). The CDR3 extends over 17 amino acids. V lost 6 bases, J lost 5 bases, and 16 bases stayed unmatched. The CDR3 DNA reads TGCAGTGCCGAAAGAAAGCTAGCGGGGGGAATAGTAGATACGCAGTATTTT. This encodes CSAERKLAGGIVDTQYF.

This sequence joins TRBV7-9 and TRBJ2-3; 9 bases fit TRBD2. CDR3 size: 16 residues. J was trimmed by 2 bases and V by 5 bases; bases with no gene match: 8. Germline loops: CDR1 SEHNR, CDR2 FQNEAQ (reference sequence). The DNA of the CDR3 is TGTGCCAGCAGCCCTGTAGCGGGGGAGAACACAGATACGCAGTATTTT. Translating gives CASSPVAGENTDTQYF.

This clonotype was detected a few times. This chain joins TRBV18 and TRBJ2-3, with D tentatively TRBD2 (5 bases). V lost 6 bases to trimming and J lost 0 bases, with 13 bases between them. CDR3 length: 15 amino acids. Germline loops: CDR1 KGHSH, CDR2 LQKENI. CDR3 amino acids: CASSTRGDSTDTQYF. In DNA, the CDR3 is TGTGCCAGCTCCACTCGGGGTGATAGCACAGATACGCAGTATTTT.

The CDR3 DNA follows: TGTGCCAGCAGTTTAAGAAGGAGTTTCGAGCAGTACTTC. Translated: CASSLRRSFEQYF. The J gene is TRBJ2-7, the V gene TRBV27; D gene ambiguous. Between the trimmed V and J ends, which lost 2 bases and 6 bases, there was a span of 11 bases. Germline V gene lookup returns CDR1 MNHEY and CDR2 SMNVEV (reference sequence). The CDR3 loop spans 13 amino acids.

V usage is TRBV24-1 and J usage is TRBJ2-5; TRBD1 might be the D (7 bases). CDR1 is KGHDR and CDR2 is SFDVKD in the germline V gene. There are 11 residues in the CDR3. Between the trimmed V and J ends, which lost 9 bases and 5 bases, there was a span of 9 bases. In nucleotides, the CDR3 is TGTGCCACCTCAGGGGGGGAGACCCAGTACTTC. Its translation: CATSGGETQYF.

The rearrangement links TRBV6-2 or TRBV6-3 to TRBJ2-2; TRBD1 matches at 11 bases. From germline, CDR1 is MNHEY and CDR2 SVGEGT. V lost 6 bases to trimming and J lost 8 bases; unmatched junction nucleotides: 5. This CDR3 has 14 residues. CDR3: CASRRTGGAGELFF. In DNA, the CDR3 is TGTGCCAGCAGAAGGACAGGGGGCGCGGGGGAGCTGTTTTTT.

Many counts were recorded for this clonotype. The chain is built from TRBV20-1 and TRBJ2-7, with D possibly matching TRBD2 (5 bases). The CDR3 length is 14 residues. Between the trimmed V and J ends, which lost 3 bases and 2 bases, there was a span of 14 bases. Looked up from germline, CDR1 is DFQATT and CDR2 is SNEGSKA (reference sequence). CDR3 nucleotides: TGCAGTGCTAGTCGAGGAGGCAATACCTACGAGCAGTACTTC. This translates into CSASRGGNTYEQYF.

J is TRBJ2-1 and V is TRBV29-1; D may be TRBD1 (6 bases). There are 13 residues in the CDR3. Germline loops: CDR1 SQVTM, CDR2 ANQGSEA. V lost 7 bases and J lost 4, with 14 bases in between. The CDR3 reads CSARRTDYNEQFF. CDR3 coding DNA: TGCAGCGCACGAAGGACAGATTACAATGAGCAGTTCTTC.

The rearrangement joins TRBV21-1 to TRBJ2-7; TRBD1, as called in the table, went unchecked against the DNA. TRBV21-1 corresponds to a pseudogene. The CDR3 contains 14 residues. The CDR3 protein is CASSKASRGYEQYF. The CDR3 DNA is TGTGCCAGCAGCAAAGCTAGCAGGGGGTACGAGCAGTACTTC.

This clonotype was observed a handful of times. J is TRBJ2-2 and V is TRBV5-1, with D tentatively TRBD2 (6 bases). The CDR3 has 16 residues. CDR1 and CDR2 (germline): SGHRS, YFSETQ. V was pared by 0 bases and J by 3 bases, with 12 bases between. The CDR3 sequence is CASSLVGGDHTGELFF. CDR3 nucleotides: TGCGCCAGCAGCTTGGTCGGCGGGGATCACACCGGGGAGCTGTTTTTT.